Listed below are T cell receptor beta chains from one sample, sequenced in a study of blood T cell repertoires in COVID-19. Using immunoSEQ multiplex PCR, the repertoire was profiled, and TCRdb retains in-frame clones only, with some absent. The sample consists of about 140,000 clones, over 60% of them appearing once. The sample comprised peripheral blood. These receptor sequences come from a man older than 75 with acute or convalescent COVID-19. The CDR3 runs from the conserved cysteine through the conserved F or W. A D gene is named only where the DNA matches it firmly. Clone size is not always given. Where it is, it says once, few, many or a class for expanded clones.

NA,TRBV5-6,NA,TRBJ2-5,CASSPDLRYQETQYF,TGTGCCAGCAGCCCTGACCTGAGGTACCAAGAGACCCAGTACTTC
NA,TRBV5-1,NA,TRBJ1-5,CASSWGGLNQPQHF,TGCGCCAGCAGCTGGGGGGGCCTTAATCAGCCCCAGCATTTT
NA,TRBV24-1,NA,TRBJ2-2,CATSPKGTTGELFF,TGTGCCACCAGTCCAAAAGGGACTACCGGGGAGCTGTTTTTT
few,TRBV7-3,NA,TRBJ2-2,CASSLKQRGLSGELFF,TGTGCCAGCAGCTTAAAGCAAAGGGGACTTTCCGGGGAGCTGTTTTTT
NA,TRBV27,TRBD2,TRBJ2-7,CASSLLGGGAYEQYF,TGTGCCAGCAGTTTATTGGGCGGGGGGGCCTACGAGCAGTACTTC
NA,TRBV4-2,TRBD1,TRBJ1-5,CASSLGTGGDQPQHF,TGTGCCAGCAGCCTCGGGACAGGGGGCGATCAGCCCCAGCATTTT
NA,TRBV28,NA,TRBJ1-5,CATRRGHPSNQPQHF,TGTGCCACCCGCAGAGGACACCCTAGCAATCAGCCCCAGCATTTT
NA,TRBV5-6,NA,TRBJ1-5,CASSFRDSHNQPQHF,TGTGCCAGCAGCTTCAGAGACAGCCACAATCAGCCCCAGCATTTT
NA,TRBV5-6,NA,TRBJ1-6,CASSFSGLWSSYNSPLHF,TGTGCCAGCAGCTTCTCGGGACTTTGGAGCTCCTATAATTCACCCCTCCACTTT
NA,TRBV7-2,NA,TRBJ1-5,CASSLVRGGSNQPQHF,TGTGCCAGCAGCTTAGTGAGGGGGGGCAGCAATCAGCCCCAGCATTTT
NA,TRBV19,NA,TRBJ2-5,CASSIVGGLRETQYF,TGTGCCAGTAGTATAGTGGGGGGGCTGAGAGAGACCCAGTACTTC
NA,TRBV7-9,NA,TRBJ1-1,CAGSRGRTEAFF,TGTGCCGGTTCGCGGGGACGCACTGAAGCTTTCTTT
NA,TRBV7-2,TRBD2,TRBJ2-2,CASSLAQRGGRLFF,TGTGCCAGCAGCTTAGCCCAGCGGGGGGGAAGGCTGTTTTTT
NA,TRBV6-5,NA,TRBJ2-2,CASRPTGSGELFF,TGTGCCAGCAGACCCACAGGTTCCGGGGAGCTGTTTTTT
NA,TRBV9,TRBD1,TRBJ2-1,CASSPWTGRNEQFF,TGTGCCAGCAGCCCTTGGACAGGACGCAATGAGCAGTTCTTC
NA,TRBV7-2,NA,TRBJ1-1,CASTPRRGTEAFF,TGTGCCAGCACGCCTAGGCGGGGCACTGAAGCTTTCTTT
NA,TRBV5-6,NA,TRBJ1-3,CASSYPGGSGNTIYF,TGTGCCAGCAGCTACCCGGGGGGCTCTGGAAACACCATATATTTT
NA,TRBV18,TRBD2,TRBJ2-5,CATSGGAGETQYF,TGTGCCACCTCCGGGGGGGCCGGTGAGACCCAGTACTTC